This entry is about one TCR beta chain. Its target antigen remains unknown. No much larger clonotype is one base removed from it; base qualities were not supplied. The CDR3 numbers 13 residues from cysteine through phenylalanine. Only CDR3 DNA remains: 39 bases, in frame from the first base. From the germline V gene, CDR1 is SGHAT and CDR2 is FQNNGV. Cut back by 10 bases and 4 bases, the V and J ends lie 16 bases apart. The CDR3 regions of human TCRbeta chains were subjected to immunosequencing. The authors' pipeline ran thus. Repertoire TCRs were matched against a reference library of SARS-CoV-2-specific TCRs generated with the MIRA antigen-specificity platform. Breadth was defined as the fraction of unique TCRs that were SARS-CoV-2-associated. Depth was defined as the fraction of total T cells that were SARS-CoV-2-associated. Using the MIRA data, every spike-specific TCR was mapped to the spike region that the TCR reacted to and assigned to either a CD4 or a CD8 class. Log10-transformed breadth and depth values were compared by one-way ANOVA with Sidak's multiple comparisons tests. TCRdb mirrors the immuneACCESS table, restricted to in-frame sequences. Some clones are absent from its copies; in checked studies, under half trace to an unresolved V gene, and the reason for the others is unknown. V and J calls and clone size are those listed in that table; D and trimming were worked out from the DNA. The sample includes 150,000 or so clones, with 93% observed a single time. In total, the top ten clones hold around 0.85% of the sample.

The sample's time point label is to be understood as: baseline before first vaccination. This specimen's treatment or condition label, per the study, means: meningococcal conjugate vaccine given as trial control. Samples from vaccinated people were obtained from the UK trials COV001 and COV002, which included a single-blind randomized controlled phase 2/3 trial of AZD1222 (ChAdOx1 nCoV-19) in healthy adults. For TCRbeta chain sequencing, PBMC samples were collected from trial participants at day 0 and at day 28 after the second dose. The data originate from a study of T cell responses to AZD1222 COVID-19 vaccine (dated by TCRdb to the early 2020s). A note on the overall study: A total of over 230 trial participants underwent TCR sequencing, of whom some 200 had received two doses of AZD1222 and around 25 had received two doses of the MenACWY control vaccine. Trial participants were enrolled by age into 18-55, 56-69 and 70-plus year subgroups, with around 150, 28 and 57 TCR-sequenced participants respectively. The paper's findings and limits, for the study overall: Because no samples from the day 14 peak response were available, repertoires could be characterized only after the peak T cell response. Participants were mostly white British and included more females than males, and it was suggested by the authors that clonal diversity may have been underestimated. The 56-69-year group was small, and its depth increase did not reach significance, likely because of low power. CD4 TCRs associated with the vaccine covered the entire spike protein, and the dominant responses were in regions 160-218 and 743-854. Nearly half of unique spike-specific TCRs reportedly recognized epitopes outside regions mutated in the B.1.351 and B.1.1.7 variants. Conclusions about previously exposed vaccinees were limited because only six AZD1222 recipients were SARS-CoV-2 seropositive at baseline. After two AZD1222 doses, both the breadth and the depth of spike-specific TCRs were significantly higher than at day 0 and than in MenACWY recipients.

This receptor was taken from an adult in good health. The sample consisted of peripheral blood, taken on day 0 of MenACWY control vaccination. The sequence links TRBV11-2 to TRBJ1-1; a weak D assignment points to TRBD1 (5 bases agree). The bases are TGTGCCACCCTTCCACCGGGGGGCACTGAAGCTTTCTTT. Translated, it gives CATLPPGGTEAFF.